Below are 28 T cell receptor beta chains sequenced from a single sample in a study of blood T cells in healthy people across ages. A second PCR of 7 to 11 cycles used a sample-barcoded 5' primer and a J-beta primer mix. MiXCR, applied by TCRdb to the 5' RACE reads, yields one record per CDR3 protein. The repertoire holds 1.2 million to 1.5 million distinct CDR3 sequences, with 59% as singletons. Source material: blood. These receptors all come from a man younger than 35 in good health.

The chain employs TRBV14 and TRBJ2-7; a possible D gene is TRBD2 (6 bases). Per the germline V gene, CDR1 is SGHDN and CDR2 is FVKESK. V lost 0 bases and J lost 5, with 11 bases in between. The CDR3 extends over 14 amino acids. For the CDR3, the DNA is TGTGCCAGCAGCCAAGAGGGCGGGATGAACGAGCAGTACTTC. It translates to CASSQEGGMNEQYF.

The chain couples TRBV7-2 to TRBJ2-5, with a tentative D call TRBD1 (5 bases). V gave up 1 base and J gave up 5 bases, with 11 bases separating them. Germline CDR1 reads SGHTA; CDR2 reads FQGNSA. CDR3 length: 14 amino acids. CDR3 protein: CASSLEGLSETQYF. The CDR3 coding sequence is TGTGCCAGCAGCTTAGAGGGGTTGTCGGAGACCCAGTACTTC.

The CDR3 DNA follows: TGCAGTGTTGAGGGGGGGGAGGGAGAGACCCAGTACTTC. Its protein is CSVEGGEGETQYF. V gene TRBV20-1 combines with J gene TRBJ2-7; tentative D call: TRBD2 (7 bases). Gene TRBJ2-5 matches the end of the DNA better, so the J call may be wrong. The CDR3 has 13 amino acids. The germline V gene has CDR1 DFQATT and CDR2 SNEGSKA (reference sequence).

The chain couples TRBV20-1 to TRBJ2-1; D ambiguous. The DNA end is a closer match to TRBJ2-7, so the J assignment may be wrong. This CDR3 spans 12 amino acids. Germline lookup yields CDR1 DFQATT and CDR2 SNEGSKA (reference sequence). CDR3 protein: CSARASFNEQYF. DNA for the CDR3: TGCAGTGCTAGAGCCTCTTTCAATGAGCAGTACTTC.

This chain uses TRBV5-6 with TRBJ2-1, with D possibly being TRBD1 (6 bases). Germline V gene sequence: CDR1 SGHDT, CDR2 YYEEEE. The V end was cut by 0 bases, the J end by 3 bases, with 10 bases between. The CDR3 extends over 15 amino acids. CDR3 amino acids: CASSLVQGIYNEQFF. The CDR3, as DNA: TGTGCCAGCAGCTTGGTCCAGGGGATCTACAATGAGCAGTTCTTC.

V gene TRBV5-1 combines with J gene TRBJ2-3; TRBD2 aligns across 7 bases. V shed 5 bases and J 2 bases; nucleotides not matched to a gene: 14. In germline, CDR1 is SGHRS, CDR2 YFSETQ. The CDR3 extends over 17 amino acids. DNA for the CDR3: TGCGCCAGCAGACCAGGCGGGAGACTATCGATCACAGATACGCAGTATTTT. Translated, it gives CASRPGGRLSITDTQYF.

This chain links TRBV29-1 with TRBJ2-7; D remains ambiguous. The germline V and J ends were trimmed by 7 bases and 5 bases, with 12 bases remaining between them. The length of the CDR3 is 11 residues. The germline gives CDR1 SQVTM, CDR2 ANQGSEA. The CDR3 loop is CSAGIKDEQYF. The CDR3 DNA sequence: TGCAGCGCCGGTATTAAGGACGAGCAGTACTTC.

The chain carries TRBV20-1 and TRBJ2-1, with a weak D call TRBD2 (5 bases). There are 13 residues in the CDR3. Germline V gives CDR1 DFQATT, CDR2 SNEGSKA (reference sequence). V dropped 5 bases and J dropped 9 bases, with 17 bases sitting between them. CDR3 nucleotides: TGCAGTGCTGATCCTTACGTGAGGGCTGAGCAGTTCTTC. This encodes CSADPYVRAEQFF.

The chain joins TRBV3-1 to TRBJ2-5; the match to TRBD2 covers 13 bases. Germline lookup yields CDR1 LGHDT and CDR2 YNNKEL (reference sequence). The CDR3 contains 19 residues. V was clipped by 4 bases and J by 5 bases; unmatched bases: 16. The CDR3 reads CASSPTGWTSGSTGETQYF. The CDR3 coding sequence is TGTGCCAGCAGCCCCACCGGTTGGACTAGCGGGAGTACAGGCGAGACCCAGTACTTC.

This clonotype was counted a few times. This rearrangement joins TRBV5-1 to TRBJ2-3, with 9 bases fitting TRBD2. V shed 0 bases and J 2 bases; nucleotides not matched to a gene: 4. From germline, CDR1 is SGHRS and CDR2 YFSETQ. The CDR3 is made up of 16 amino acids. The CDR3 DNA sequence: TGCGCCAGCAGCTTGGAAGCGGGGGGACACACAGATACGCAGTATTTT. Its translation: CASSLEAGGHTDTQYF.

CDR3 region: CASSFGEGLGEQYF. The CDR3 bases are TGTGCCAGCAGTTTTGGGGAGGGCCTAGGGGAGCAGTACTTC. The genes are TRBV27 and TRBJ2-7; 7 positions match TRBD2. The junction had 9 bases not matched to a gene; V was cut back by 3 bases and J by 7 bases. The length of the CDR3 is 14 residues. CDR1 is MNHEY and CDR2 is SMNVEV in the germline V gene (reference sequence).

The chain's CDR3 is CASKDNGETQYF. The CDR3 nucleotides read TGTGCCAGCAAGGACAACGGAGAGACCCAGTACTTC. The genes are TRBV6-5 and TRBJ2-5; D is perhaps TRBD1 (5 bases). This CDR3 has 12 amino acids. Germline CDR1 is MNHEY and CDR2 is SVGAGI. Trimming removed 7 bases from V and 4 bases from J, with 10 bases in between.

The chain carries TRBV6-5 and TRBJ1-1; TRBD1 is a possible D gene (5 bases). V shed 5 bases and J shed 1 base, with 11 bases lying between them. Germline V gives CDR1 MNHEY, CDR2 SVGAGI. The CDR3 consists of 14 residues. For the CDR3, the DNA is TGTGCCAGCAGTGGGGGGGGGTGGAACACTGAAGCTTTCTTT. Translation gives CASSGGGWNTEAFF.

The chain links TRBV20-1 to TRBJ2-1, with D tentatively TRBD1 (6 bases). The V gene lost 5 bases and the J gene lost 0 bases, with 14 bases spanning the gap. The V gene's germline CDR1 is DFQATT and CDR2 SNEGSKA (reference sequence). This CDR3 spans 15 amino acids. The CDR3 region is CSAHQDRYSYNEQFF. The CDR3 coding sequence is TGCAGTGCTCACCAAGACAGGTACTCCTACAATGAGCAGTTCTTC.

This clonotype came up once. The chain couples TRBV18 to TRBJ1-4; D is unresolved. V was pared by 3 bases and J by 1 base, with 9 bases between. Germline values: CDR1 KGHSH, CDR2 LQKENI. The CDR3 has 15 residues. The CDR3: CASSPTDQTNEKLFF. DNA for the CDR3: TGTGCCAGCTCACCCACGGACCAAACTAATGAAAAACTGTTTTTT.

The chain has TRBV29-1 and TRBJ2-6; D perhaps matches TRBD1 (6 bases). The germline V gene encodes CDR1 SQVTM and CDR2 ANQGSEA. The CDR3 has 13 residues. V lost 7 bases to trimming and J lost 3 bases, with 10 bases between them. CDR3 in DNA: TGCAGCGGCACAGGGATTGGGGCCAACGTCCTGACTTTC. Encoded protein: CSGTGIGANVLTF.

The V gene is TRBV29-1, the J gene TRBJ2-1, with 9 bases that match TRBD1. With 7 bases clipped from V and 6 bases from J, the junction kept 4 bases outside the gene matches. Looked up from germline, CDR1 is SQVTM and CDR2 is ANQGSEA. The CDR3 loop spans 12 amino acids. CDR3 sequence: CSAMTGGNEQFF. Written as DNA, the CDR3 is TGCAGCGCGATGACAGGGGGCAATGAGCAGTTCTTC.

V and J are TRBV9 and TRBJ1-6, with 8 positions matching TRBD1. Germline CDR1 is SGDLS and CDR2 is YYNGEE. With V trimmed by 3 bases and J by 10 bases, 3 bases remained unmatched. This CDR3 region has 13 residues. The CDR3 nucleotides are TGTGCCAGCAGCGCAGGGGGCAGGTCACCCCTCCACTTT. Translating gives CASSAGGRSPLHF.

The chain employs TRBV7-9 and TRBJ2-1; 12 nucleotides align to TRBD2. V was clipped by 5 bases and J by 3 bases; unmatched bases: 5. From germline, CDR1 is SEHNR and CDR2 FQNEAQ (reference sequence). The CDR3 has 16 residues. The CDR3 DNA sequence: TGTGCCAGCAGCCGGACTAGCGGGACCCTCTACAATGAGCAGTTCTTC. Translated, it gives CASSRTSGTLYNEQFF. Looking up the rest from reference TRBV7-9 and TRBJ2-1 gives the full variable domain: DTGVSQNPRHKITKRGQNVTFRCDPISEHNRLYWYRQTLGQGPEFLTYFQNEAQLEKSRLLSDRFSAERPKGSFSTLEIQRTEQGDSAMYLCASSRTSGTLYNEQFFGPGTRLTVL.

This chain links TRBV18 with TRBJ1-2; TRBD1 matches 7 bases. The V gene end was trimmed by 4 bases and the J gene end by 6 bases; junction bases not matched to a gene: 11. The germline V gene encodes CDR1 KGHSH and CDR2 LQKENI. This CDR3 is 15 amino acids long. CDR3 nucleotide sequence: TGTGCCAGCTCACTTACCGTCGGGACAGTCGATGGCTACACCTTC. Its protein is CASSLTVGTVDGYTF. The whole variable domain, filled in from reference TRBV18 and TRBJ1-2, reads NAGVMQNPRHLVRRRGQEARLRCSPMKGHSHVYWYRQLPEEGLKFMVYLQKENIIDESGMPKERFSAEFPKEGPSILRIQQVVRGDSAAYFCASSLTVGTVDGYTFGSGTRLTVV.

This clonotype has just a few counts. This sequence joins TRBV12-5 and TRBJ1-2; D unresolved. CDR1 LGHNT and CDR2 FRNRAP come from the germline V gene. Trimming removed 7 bases at V and 0 bases at J, with 15 bases between. The CDR3 has 15 amino acids. CDR3 loop: CASALGVSANYGYTF. In DNA, the CDR3 is TGTGCTAGTGCCCTTGGGGTATCCGCTAACTATGGCTACACCTTC.

V usage is TRBV4-1 and J usage is TRBJ2-5; D is perhaps TRBD1 or TRBD2 (6 bases each). The end of the DNA aligns better with TRBJ2-7, so the J call may be wrong. The CDR3 loop spans 15 amino acids. CDR1 is MGHRA and CDR2 is YSYEKL in the germline V gene. The CDR3 protein is CASSGGGALTYEQYF. The CDR3 DNA follows: TGCGCCAGCAGCGGGGGCGGGGCACTTACCTACGAGCAGTACTTC.

This clonotype has more than one count but fewer than ten. V gene TRBV2 combines with J gene TRBJ2-5; tentatively, D is TRBD2 (5 bases). TRBJ2-7 matches the DNA end more closely, so the J call is doubtful. This CDR3 has 13 residues. Germline assignment: CDR1 SNHLY and CDR2 FYNNEI. The CDR3 sequence is CASSVFGGNEQYF. In nucleotides, the CDR3 is TGTGCCAGCAGTGTGTTTGGAGGCAACGAGCAGTACTTC.

There are a few counts of this clonotype. V and J are TRBV4-1 and TRBJ1-1; D remains ambiguous. CDR1 is MGHRA, CDR2 YSYEKL, per germline. The CDR3 extends over 14 amino acids. Deletions cut 4 bases from V and 0 bases from J, with 9 bases between. CDR3 sequence reads: CASSPGPMNTEAFF. DNA of the CDR3: TGCGCCAGCAGCCCCGGACCGATGAACACTGAAGCTTTCTTT.

This chain uses TRBV12-5 with TRBJ2-3, with 7 bases lining up with TRBD2. The CDR3 is made up of 15 amino acids. The germline gives CDR1 LGHNT, CDR2 FRNRAP. V gave up 3 bases and J gave up 2 bases; unmatched junction bases: 5. CDR3 nucleotides: TGTGCTAGTGGTTTATCAGGGACTAACACAGATACGCAGTATTTT. Translated: CASGLSGTNTDTQYF. The complete variable domain, with remaining parts taken from reference TRBV12-5 and TRBJ2-3, reads DARVTQTPRHKVTEMGQEVTMRCQPILGHNTVFWYRQTMMQGLELLAYFRNRAPLDDSGMPKDRFSAEMPDATLATLKIQPSEPRDSAVYFCASGLSGTNTDTQYFGPGTRLTVL.

This chain uses TRBV12-3 or TRBV12-4 with TRBJ2-5, with D perhaps TRBD2 (6 bases). The better agreement between TRBJ2-7 and the DNA end casts doubt on the J call. The CDR3 runs to 13 residues. CDR3 nucleotide sequence: TGTGCCAGCAGCAAGCTAGCGTCTTACGAGCAGTACTTC. This gives the protein CASSKLASYEQYF.

This clonotype was found a few times. The CDR3 reads CASSHAGAYNEQFF. The DNA of the CDR3 is TGTGCCAGCAGCCATGCGGGGGCTTACAATGAGCAGTTCTTC. The chain carries TRBV3-1 and TRBJ2-1, with D possibly matching TRBD2 (7 bases). The CDR3 is 14 residues long. Germline V CDR1 and CDR2: LGHDT, YNNKEL (reference sequence). V dropped 3 bases and J dropped 4 bases, with 10 bases sitting between them.

There are a few counts of this clonotype. The V gene is TRBV12-3 or TRBV12-4, the J gene TRBJ1-2, with D unclear. This CDR3 comprises 12 residues. Trimming left V 5 bases short and J 4 bases short, with 8 bases between. As DNA, the CDR3 is TGTGCCAGCAGTCCTACCGTCTATGGCTACACCTTC. This translates into CASSPTVYGYTF.